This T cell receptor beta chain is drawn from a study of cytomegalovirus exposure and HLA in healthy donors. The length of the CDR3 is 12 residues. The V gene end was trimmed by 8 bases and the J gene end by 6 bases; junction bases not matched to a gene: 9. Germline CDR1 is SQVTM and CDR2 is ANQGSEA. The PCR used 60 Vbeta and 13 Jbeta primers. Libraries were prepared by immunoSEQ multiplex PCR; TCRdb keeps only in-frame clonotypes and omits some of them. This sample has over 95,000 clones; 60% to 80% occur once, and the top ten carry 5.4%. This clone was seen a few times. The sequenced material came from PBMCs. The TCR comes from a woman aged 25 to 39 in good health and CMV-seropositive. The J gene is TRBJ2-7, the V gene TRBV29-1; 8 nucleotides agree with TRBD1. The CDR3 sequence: CSTRQGSAEQYF. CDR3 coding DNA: TGCAGCACCCGACAGGGGTCGGCCGAGCAGTACTTC.